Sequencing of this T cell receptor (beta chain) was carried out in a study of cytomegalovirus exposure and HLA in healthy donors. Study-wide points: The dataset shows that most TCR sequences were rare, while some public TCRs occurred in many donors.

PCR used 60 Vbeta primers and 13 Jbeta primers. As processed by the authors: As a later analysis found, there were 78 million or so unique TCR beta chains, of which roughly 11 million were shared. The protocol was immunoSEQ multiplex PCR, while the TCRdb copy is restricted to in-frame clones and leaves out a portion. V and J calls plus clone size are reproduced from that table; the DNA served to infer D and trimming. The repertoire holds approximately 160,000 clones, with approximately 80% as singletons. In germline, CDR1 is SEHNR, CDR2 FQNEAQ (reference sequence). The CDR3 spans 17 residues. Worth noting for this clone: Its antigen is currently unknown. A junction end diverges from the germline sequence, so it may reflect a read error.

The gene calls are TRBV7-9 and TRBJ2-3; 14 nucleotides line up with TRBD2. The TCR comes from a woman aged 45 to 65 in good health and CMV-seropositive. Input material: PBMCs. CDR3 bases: TGTTCCAGCAGCCGGGGGACTAGCGGGGGCCGGAGTGATACGCAGTATTTT. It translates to CSSSRGTSGGRSDTQYF.